The entry below describes one T cell receptor beta chain. Its specific antigen is unknown. Base quality data are lacking; no much larger clone is found one base away. CDR1 SGHTA and CDR2 FQGNSA were looked up in the germline V gene. From the cysteine through the phenylalanine, the CDR3 covers 14 amino acids. This entry keeps only the CDR3 DNA: 42 bases, framed from base 1. The trim is 7 bases for V and 10 bases for J, with a gap of 20 bases between the germline ends. Libraries were made using the immunoSEQ multiplex PCR assay. A mixture of 60 forward primers for TCR Vbeta segments and 13 reverse primers for TCR Jbeta segments was used in the multiplex PCR. Amplification of the CDR3 region of rearranged TCR beta genes was performed with a multiplex PCR assay on genomic DNA. On the Illumina HiSeq System, the amplified TCR beta libraries were sequenced as 87-base-pair reads. Under the source paper's analysis protocol: Across the 500 to 700 repertoires, a later analysis counted approximately 83 million unique TCR beta chains, 9.5 million to 13 million of which were shared by at least two donors. A nearest-neighbor algorithm error-corrected the raw reads and collapsed the reads into unique sequences, merging closely related sequences to remove PCR and sequencing errors. CDR3 sequences were aligned to IMGT reference sequences to assign V, D and J gene segments. Each retained sequence needed at least a six-nucleotide match to both a V gene segment and a J gene segment. A rearrangement was called productive if the CDR3 had no stop codons and remained in frame with V and J, and every other rearrangement was called non-productive. Following IMGT convention, CDR3 was defined as the stretch from the second conserved V-encoded cysteine to the conserved J-encoded phenylalanine. Sequences without an unambiguous match to a single V gene segment were excluded from the earlier analysis of about 630 of the donors. In an earlier analysis of 500 to 750 of the donors, V segments were called functional above 56.7% productive rearrangements and were called segregating when the between-donor standard deviation exceeded 5%. To diagnose cytomegalovirus status from the catalog of TCR beta chain sequences, a statistical classification framework was built. A later analysis assigned V and J genes by comparing TCR nucleotide sequences with IMGT/GENE-DB human TR gene sequences. Using the TCRdist pipeline, a later analysis assigned CDR3 sequences along with most-parsimonious VDJ recombination scenarios. In a later analysis, every TCR beta chain was defined by the combination of its CDR3 amino acid sequence and its V-gene family, and reads without a unique V-gene family were dropped. To address suspected cross-contamination and a sequencing artifact, a later analysis removed roughly 580 highly shared, low-generation-probability nucleotide sequences. In a later analysis, a clonal expansion index was calculated for each public chain from normalized within-repertoire ranks of inferred template counts. A later analysis computed generation probabilities with a VDJ recombination model fitted to out-of-frame rearrangements, and checked the results against IGoR. In a later analysis, TCR-TCR, TCR-HLA and TCR-CMV co-occurrence was scored with hypergeometric tests, and a repertoire-size bias correction was applied to TCR pairs. False discovery rates were estimated in a later analysis by permuting HLA or CMV assignments 20 times. In a later analysis, co-occurring TCRs were grouped using DBSCAN, with TCRdist sequence similarity added in when clustering inside HLA-allele-positive subsets. Repertoires with fewer than 30,000 or more than 120,000 public chains were left out of co-occurrence clustering, as were a few repertoires with anomalous nucleotide sharing. The table comes from immuneACCESS by way of TCRdb, which keeps in-frame sequences with V and J called. Part of the clones is missing from these tables; in studies checked, under half for an unresolved V gene and the rest for unknown reasons. That table supplies the V and J calls and clone size; D and trimming were determined from the DNA. This sample has some 66,000 clones in its table, and 78% of those were observed once. The top ten clones comprise roughly a tenth of the sample.

The data derive from a study of cytomegalovirus exposure and HLA in healthy donors listed by TCRdb under 2017. Background on the whole study: An earlier analysis of approximately 600 of the donors reported approximately 290 Gb of sequence data and roughly 110 million unique TCR beta sequences from 150 million to 200 million T cells. The number of typed donors differed by locus: about 629-640 for A, B, C, DRB1 and DQB1; approximately 520 for DQA1; 606 for DPA1; and 400 to 480 for DPB1. The study profiled the T cell repertoires of hundreds of subjects by immunosequencing and related them to cytomegalovirus serostatus. A later genetic analysis used genome-wide SNP genotypes for about 60% of the roughly 670 donors, treating that subset as a discovery cohort. Donor age, sex, ethnicity and CMV serostatus were collected together with the repertoire data. The aim of the study was to test whether cataloging public T cell receptors could identify signatures of past pathogen exposure. Class I and class II HLA loci were covered by the typing at four-digit resolution. Among around 400 genotyped donors of the cohort, an average of around 250,000 unique TCR beta nucleotide sequences was sequenced per donor, of which roughly 17% were non-productive. Several DR-DQ haplotypes were treated as single units for association and clustering because of strong linkage in the cohort. An early release covering roughly 640 HLA-typed donors comprised approximately 290 gigabases of sequencing data and roughly 85 million unique TCR sequences. To predict cytomegalovirus infection status, the study combined high-throughput TCR immunosequencing, statistical association of individual TCRs with disease status, and machine learning. Besides the first cohort of approximately 710 subjects, a separate validation cohort made up of over 100 different subjects was used. To decide whether each TCR beta V gene segment behaved as functional or pseudogenic, an earlier analysis of 587 of the donors relied on high-throughput TCR beta sequencing. A later analysis re-analyzed previously published TCR beta repertoires from roughly 690 donors and added high-resolution HLA genotyping to study TCR occurrence patterns. Rather than using new phenotypic data, the later analysis identified candidate immune exposures from TCR beta sequences and from how often those sequences occurred across donors. Every repertoire in the discovery cohort had been generated on one and the same sequencing platform. Of the 398 genotyped donors, approximately 83% fell in the genetic ancestry cluster associated with self-reported Caucasian donors. The paper as a whole reports these results and caveats: The only immune exposure information available for the cohort was CMV serostatus. In a later analysis, HLA-associated TCR beta chains showed more clonal expansion and lower generation probabilities than non-associated chains that were equally common. A later analysis associated about 17,000 TCR beta sequences with specific HLA alleles at a false discovery rate of 0.05. Linkage disequilibrium might explain the correlated functional status among segregating V segments, but an unknown experimental factor could not be ruled out. Because HLA typing was unavailable for some donors at each locus, only the typed subset was used in association tests. Cytomegalovirus status was reported to be diagnosed by the classifier with high specificity and sensitivity in both the original and validation cohorts. Because the 87-base-pair reads could not distinguish some IMGT-functional V segments, including TRBV6-2 and TRBV6-3, those segments were excluded. Strong co-occurrence of HLA alleles, especially DR and DQ, made assigning TCR associations to individual alleles difficult. Most TCR sequences were observed very rarely across donors, whereas some public TCRs were present in many individuals. In a later analysis, several top co-occurrence clusters were reported to appear linked to parvovirus B19, influenza, CMV and Epstein-Barr virus. A further reported finding was that TCR beta sequences accurately predicted the HLA-A and HLA-B alleles for most subjects in the first cohort. According to the authors, the approach could potentially be generalized to other disease states and immunological phenotypes. In an earlier analysis of over 550 of the donors, most TCR beta V segments were observed in productive rearrangements about 87% or about 30% of the time, broadly matching IMGT annotations. A later analysis found that most CMV-associated TCR beta chains appeared HLA-restricted, with HLA associations seemingly driven largely by CMV exposure. A cluster of highly shared sequence variants was judged likely to represent a technical artifact of the sequencing pipeline. The presence/absence analyses assumed that sequencing depth was roughly uniform across donors, and that assumption may not be true. In the study, roughly 160 TCR beta chains were listed as associated with cytomegalovirus. In a later genetic analysis, fewer N-insertions in productive TCRs were reported among donors in an Asian-associated ancestry cluster than the roughly 700-donor mean. Three of the identified cytomegalovirus-associated TCR beta chains were confirmed in vitro to be specific for cytomegalovirus antigens. In this cohort, only TCR beta chains were sequenced, and detectable features were limited by the absence of alpha or paired-chain data. V-gene and J-gene trimming of TCR beta chains was associated with a missense DCLRE1C variant in a later genetic analysis, and the association was replicated in an independent cohort. According to a later analysis, TCR association rates differed among HLA loci, with DRB1 alleles showing the most associated TCRs and HLA-C alleles showing the fewest. The earlier analysis of 587 of the donors excluded seventeen rarely observed V segments, including chromosome 9 orphons, because counts were too low.

The cohort was made up of about 610 healthy bone marrow donors. At the time of sampling, all cohort members were nominally healthy, though unrecorded immune exposures were likely present. The donor tested CMV seronegative and was one of the 352 seronegative cohort members. A peripheral blood sample was provided by each donor, and peripheral blood mononuclear cells were used for TCR beta sequencing. Genomic DNA extraction from the blood cell samples was performed with the Qiagen DNeasy Blood Extraction Kit. The chain is made from TRBV7-2 and TRBJ2-1, with a tentative D gene TRBD2 over 5 matching bases. This TCR came from a man aged 35-49 years in good health and CMV-seronegative. The sequenced material came from PBMCs. In nucleotide form, the sequence is TGTGCCAGCACCCCAGCGGCAGCGAGGACCGAGCAGTTCTTC. Translated, it gives CASTPAAARTEQFF.